Listed below are T cell receptor beta chains from one sample, sequenced in a study of blood T cell repertoires in COVID-19. Using immunoSEQ multiplex PCR, the repertoire was profiled, and TCRdb retains in-frame clones only, with some absent. Counted here are some 340,000 clones, roughly 90% occurring once; the ten biggest clones make up approximately 4.1%. Sequenced input: PBMCs or T cells enriched from blood (not recorded which). These receptors came from a woman in her thirties who had been exposed to COVID-19. The CDR3 runs from the conserved cysteine through the conserved F or W. A D gene is named only where the DNA matches it firmly. Not all rows give a size; the values are once, few, many and, for expanded clones, a class.

TGTGCCACCAGTGATCAGAGAGGTCAGCCCCAGCATTTT	CATSDQRGQPQHF	TRBV24-1	TRBJ1-5	.	.
TGTGCCAGCACAAGACAGGGGGGAACGGATGGCTACACCTTC	CASTRQGGTDGYTF	TRBV9	TRBJ1-2	.	TRBD1
TGCAGCGCATTACAGAGTAACTATGGCTACACCTTC	CSALQSNYGYTF	TRBV29-1	TRBJ1-2	.	.
TGTGCCAGCAGTGAGCTGGGACAGGGGTTTGCGAAGCCCCAGCATTTT	CASSELGQGFAKPQHF	TRBV6-1	TRBJ1-5	.	TRBD1
TGCAGCGTTGCAGACGGGACAGGCGAACTTAAAGAGCAGTACTTC	CSVADGTGELKEQYF	TRBV29-1	TRBJ2-7	.	TRBD1
TGTGCCAGCAGCCCCCGAACTACCGGGGAGCTGTTTTTT	CASSPRTTGELFF	TRBV9	TRBJ2-2	.	.
TGTGCCAGCAGCCCCGGACTAGCGGGGGCCAGGGCAGAGACCCAGTACTTC	CASSPGLAGARAETQYF	TRBV5-4	TRBJ2-5	once	TRBD2
TGCAGCGTATCCCTTGACAGGGGATACACCGGGGAGCTGTTTTTT	CSVSLDRGYTGELFF	TRBV29-1	TRBJ2-2	.	TRBD1
TGTGCCAGCAGCCTGGGACAGGGTAATTCACCCCTCCACTTT	CASSLGQGNSPLHF	TRBV5-6	TRBJ1-6	.	TRBD1
TGTGCCAGCAGCCCCATGGGACAGGGGGGCTACACCTTC	CASSPMGQGGYTF	TRBV9	TRBJ1-2	.	TRBD1
TGTGCCAGCAGCAAAGTCAAGGACAGGGGTGAAAAACTGTTTTTT	CASSKVKDRGEKLFF	TRBV21-1	TRBJ1-4	.	.
TGCGCCAGCAGTGAAAGAGGGGGACCGATGAACACTGAAGCTTTCTTT	CASSERGGPMNTEAFF	TRBV10-1	TRBJ1-1	.	.
TGTGCCAGCAGACGACAGGGGACGCCCCAGCATTTT	CASRRQGTPQHF	TRBV7-9	TRBJ1-5	few	TRBD1
TGCAGCCTGGGCTTTAACTATGGCTACACCTTC	CSLGFNYGYTF	TRBV20-1	TRBJ1-2	.	.
TGTGCCAGCAGCTTGGATCCAGGGGGGTTGAACACTGAAGCTTTCTTT	CASSLDPGGLNTEAFF	TRBV5-4	TRBJ1-1	.	TRBD1
TGTGCCAGCAGCGTAGCTCCCACAGGGGATCAGCCCCAGCATTTT	CASSVAPTGDQPQHF	TRBV9	TRBJ1-5	.	TRBD1
TGTGCCAGCGCGCAGGGAGGTGGTACCAAAAACATTCAGTACTTC	CASAQGGGTKNIQYF	TRBV18	TRBJ2-4	.	.
TGTGCCAGCAGCACGCGACTAGCGACTGAAACGAATGAGCAGTTCTTC	CASSTRLATETNEQFF	TRBV7-2	TRBJ2-1	.	TRBD2
TGCGCCAGCAGCTTTGGAATAGGACAGGGAAACACCGGGGAGCTGTTTTTT	CASSFGIGQGNTGELFF	TRBV5-1	TRBJ2-2	.	TRBD1
TGCGCCAGCAGCTTGGGACTAGCGAACCAAGAGACCCAGTACTTC	CASSLGLANQETQYF	TRBV5-1	TRBJ2-5	.	TRBD2
TGTGCCAGTAGTATATGGGGGACTAGCGGGTCTACGAGCTACAATGAGCAGTTCTTC	CASSIWGTSGSTSYNEQFF	TRBV19	TRBJ2-1	.	TRBD2
TGTGCCAGCGTTTCCGAGGGTGCCTCTAACACTGAAGCTTTCTTT	CASVSEGASNTEAFF	TRBV2	TRBJ1-1	.	.
TGTGCCAGCTCCCGGGAGGGTTGGTATAATTCACCCCTCCACTTT	CASSREGWYNSPLHF	TRBV18	TRBJ1-6	.	.
TGTGCCAGCAGCCCGGGGGTAGCGGGGGCCGGGACAGATACGCAGTATTTT	CASSPGVAGAGTDTQYF	TRBV4-2	TRBJ2-3	.	TRBD2
TGTGCCAGCAGCTTAGTGACAGGGCCGGATAGCAATCAGCCCCAGCATTTT	CASSLVTGPDSNQPQHF	TRBV7-8	TRBJ1-5	.	TRBD1
TGCGCCAGCGCTTCGGGACAATTCTATGGCTACACCTTC	CASASGQFYGYTF	TRBV5-1	TRBJ1-2	.	.
TGTGCCAGCAGCGAAGGGACATTCGTCTCTGGAAACACCATATATTTT	CASSEGTFVSGNTIYF	TRBV6-2/TRBV6-3	TRBJ1-3	.	.
TGTGCCAGCAGTTTAGGGACAGGGTTCGGTGGCAATCAGCCCCAGCATTTT	CASSLGTGFGGNQPQHF	TRBV27	TRBJ1-5	once	TRBD1
TGCAGCGTTGCGTTGGGGGGGACCTCCTACAATGAGCAGTTCTTC	CSVALGGTSYNEQFF	TRBV29-1	TRBJ2-1	.	TRBD2
TGCGCCAGCAGTTTAGGTAGCGGGGCCAAAAGGGACGAGCAGTACTTC	CASSLGSGAKRDEQYF	TRBV5-1	TRBJ2-7	.	TRBD2
TGTGCCAGCAGTCGCCCTTCCTCGGGGACAGTCTCCTACGAGCAGTACTTC	CASSRPSSGTVSYEQYF	TRBV6-6	TRBJ2-7	.	TRBD1
TGTGCCAGCAGCCGAGGGGGACAGGGAGTTGGTGGCTACACCTTC	CASSRGGQGVGGYTF	TRBV4-2	TRBJ1-2	.	TRBD1
TGCGCCAGCAGCCAAGATCGGGGGGGTCAGCCCCAGCATTTT	CASSQDRGGQPQHF	TRBV4-3	TRBJ1-5	.	.
TGTGCCAGCAGCTTGGCCGGGGGACCGACGGGGGGCTACACCTTC	CASSLAGGPTGGYTF	TRBV5-5	TRBJ1-2	.	.
TGTGCCAGCAGCTTAGGTAGCGGGGGGGCCAGGGAGACCCAGTACTTC	CASSLGSGGARETQYF	TRBV7-9	TRBJ2-5	few	TRBD2